This T cell receptor (beta chain) was retrieved from a study of a mutant IDH1 vaccine in newly diagnosed glioma. At the level of the study: Patients got their first vaccination 4-6 weeks after radiotherapy alone, or with temozolomide cycles. Previous care, which was radiotherapy, temozolomide, or both, most often involved both.

Sequencing was performed with immunoSEQ multiplex PCR; in TCRdb, only in-frame clones are kept and a portion is missing. The table has fewer than 85,000 clones, roughly four fifths seen once. As for time point: week 47, end of study. Each dose delivered 300 ug of mutant IDH1 20-mer peptide subcutaneously with imiquimod. A note on this clone: The target antigen is unknown.

CDR1 and CDR2 (germline): MNHNY, SVGAGI (reference sequence). The V and J ends lost 8 bases and 5 bases respectively, with 12 bases between them. The CDR3 contains 12 residues. The source is a man in his forties with glioma. This material consisted of PBMCs, taken from a glioma patient whose treatment included an IDH1 peptide vaccine. The chain uses TRBV6-6 and TRBJ2-5, with D perhaps matching TRBD1 or TRBD2 (6 bases each). This CDR3 is CASGGRGETQYF. CDR3 sequence (DNA): TGTGCCAGCGGGGGCCGGGGGGAGACCCAGTACTTC.